This T cell receptor beta chain was sequenced during a study of cytomegalovirus exposure and HLA in healthy donors. About the research overall: Some 180 million T cells yielded around 120 million unique TCR beta sequences in earlier analysis.

Study-level findings and limits: Solely CMV serostatus was available to characterize immune exposure. It is likely that the observed cluster of highly shared sequence variants was a sequencing artifact.

Germline V lookup: CDR1 SGHDN, CDR2 FVKESK. Trimming took off 4 bases at V and 1 base at J, with 11 bases between the two ends. The CDR3 has 15 residues. On this clone: Its antigen is undetermined.

In the PCR, 60 Vbeta and 13 Jbeta primers were used. Libraries were prepared by immunoSEQ multiplex PCR; TCRdb keeps only in-frame clonotypes and omits some of them. This repertoire shows about 170,000 clones, 85% found once; its top ten account for 1%. Specimen: PBMCs. The genes are TRBV14 and TRBJ2-1; the D is unclear. The receptor's source is a boy under 10 years old in good health and CMV-seronegative. The CDR3 DNA follows: TGTGCCAGCAGCCCCTACTACGGTTCCTACAATGAGCAGTTCTTC. Amino acid sequence: CASSPYYGSYNEQFF.